Below are 14 T cell receptor beta chains sequenced from a single sample in a study of T cells after yellow fever vaccination. MiXCR, applied by TCRdb to the 5' RACE reads, yields one record per CDR3 protein. The sample contains about 550,000 distinct CDR3 sequences, approximately 21% of which appear only once. Specimen: PBMCs, collected 15 days after the yellow fever booster vaccination. The receptors derive from a young man who received the YFV17D yellow fever vaccine.

This clonotype was observed a few times. The rearrangement links TRBV19 to TRBJ2-3, with D perhaps assigned TRBD1 or TRBD2 (5 bases each). The CDR3 consists of 16 residues. The germline V gene has CDR1 LNHDA and CDR2 SQIVND (reference sequence). Trimming removed 3 bases at V and 4 bases at J, with 17 bases between. CDR3 protein: CASSITSRVGADTQYF. Written as DNA, the CDR3 is TGTGCCAGTAGTATCACATCCAGGGTCGGGGCAGATACGCAGTATTTT.

There are a few counts of this clonotype. The J gene is TRBJ2-3, the V gene TRBV5-1, with D unresolved. Trimming removed 2 bases from V and 0 bases from J, with 10 bases in between. The CDR3 loop spans 15 amino acids. Germline V CDR1 and CDR2: SGHRS, YFSETQ. The CDR3 DNA follows: TGCGCCAGCAGCTTTGGTGACAAGAGCACAGATACGCAGTATTTT. Protein product: CASSFGDKSTDTQYF.

This clonotype showed up just a few times. This rearrangement joins TRBV24-1 to TRBJ2-3; D gene uncertain. Germline V lookup: CDR1 KGHDR, CDR2 SFDVKD. This CDR3 comprises 15 residues. Deletions cut 5 bases from V and 2 bases from J, with 13 bases between. CDR3 residues: CATSGTVAATDTQYF. CDR3 sequence (DNA): TGTGCCACCAGTGGGACGGTTGCCGCCACAGATACGCAGTATTTT.

This clonotype came up a few times. The V gene is TRBV20-1, the J gene TRBJ2-3; 9 nucleotides line up with TRBD2. This CDR3 spans 14 amino acids. Trimming cost V 2 bases and J 4 bases; bases outside gene matches: 4. The germline CDR1 and CDR2 sequences are DFQATT and SNEGSKA (reference sequence). CDR3 region: CSARRTSVSDTQYF. The CDR3 DNA sequence: TGCAGTGCTAGAAGGACTAGCGTTTCAGATACGCAGTATTTT.

This chain uses TRBV24-1 with TRBJ2-7; TRBD1 or TRBD2 may be the D gene (5 bases each). CDR1 and CDR2 from the germline V gene are KGHDR and SFDVKD. V was shortened by 4 bases and J by 3 bases, with 9 bases between the two germline ends. The CDR3 is 13 amino acids. CDR3 region: CATSEGRNYEQYF. The CDR3 nucleotides are TGTGCCACCAGTGAGGGACGGAACTACGAGCAGTACTTC.

This clonotype occurred a few times. This chain uses TRBV25-1 with TRBJ1-5; 9 bases line up with TRBD1. This CDR3 is 15 amino acids long. Losses at the gene ends were 9 bases for V and 4 bases for J; bases not matched to a gene: 10. From germline, CDR1 is MGHDK and CDR2 SYGVNS. CDR3 loop: CASPTGGDLNQPQHF. CDR3 DNA sequence: TGTGCCAGTCCGACAGGGGGGGATCTAAATCAGCCCCAGCATTTT.

The chain joins TRBV10-3 to TRBJ2-3; a weak D match, TRBD2 (5 bases). V lost 11 bases to trimming and J lost 3 bases, with 9 bases between them. CDR3 length: 11 amino acids. Germline V lookup: CDR1 ENHRY, CDR2 SYGVKD. CDR3 sequence (DNA): TGTGCCGCCTTAGCGACAGATACGCAGTATTTT. It codes for CAALATDTQYF.

CDR3 residues: CASSIDPQWPQHF. For the CDR3, the DNA is TGTGCCAGTAGTATAGATCCACAATGGCCCCAGCATTTT. The genes are TRBV19 and TRBJ1-5; no clear D. The germline CDR1 and CDR2 sequences are LNHDA and SQIVND (reference sequence). V shed 0 bases and J shed 9 bases, with 9 bases lying between them. CDR3 length: 13 amino acids.

This clonotype was picked up a small number of times. This chain connects TRBV7-9 to TRBJ2-7, with D hard to call. The CDR3 contains 15 residues. Trimming stripped 3 bases from V and 0 bases from J, with 12 bases between. Per germline, CDR1 SEHNR and CDR2 FQNEAQ (reference sequence). The CDR3 reads CASSFSFPSSYEQYF. CDR3 DNA: TGTGCCAGCAGCTTTTCTTTCCCCAGCTCCTACGAGCAGTACTTC.

Only a few counts were recorded for this clonotype. CDR3 coding DNA: TGTGCCAGTGAGGGACTAGCACCAGCAGATACGCAGTATTTT. Amino acid sequence: CASEGLAPADTQYF. The rearrangement uses TRBV28 and TRBJ2-3; 9 bases agree with TRBD2. Trimming removed 9 bases from V and 4 bases from J; junction bases left unmatched: 8. The CDR3 has 14 amino acids. The V gene's germline CDR1 is MDHEN and CDR2 SYDVKM.

This chain connects TRBV20-1 to TRBJ2-7; possible D gene TRBD1, 6 bases. Trimming removed 4 bases from V and 5 bases from J, with 12 bases in between. The CDR3 is made up of 12 amino acids. The germline V gene encodes CDR1 DFQATT and CDR2 SNEGSKA (reference sequence). The CDR3 coding sequence is TGCAGTGCTAAGTACAGGGTCCACGAGCAGTACTTC. It yields the protein CSAKYRVHEQYF.

This clonotype was recorded a few times. The J gene is TRBJ2-5, the V gene TRBV5-1; D not certain. The CDR3 loop spans 14 amino acids. Germline V gives CDR1 SGHRS, CDR2 YFSETQ. The ends were cut back, 0 bases at V and 3 bases at J, with 9 bases in the middle. In nucleotides, the CDR3 is TGCGCCAGCAGCTTGGGGCCAGAAAAAGAGACCCAGTACTTC. It codes for CASSLGPEKETQYF. The entire variable domain, with the rest obtained from reference TRBV5-1 and TRBJ2-5, is as follows: KAGVTQTPRYLIKTRGQQVTLSCSPISGHRSVSWYQQTPGQGLQFLFEYFSETQRNKGNFPGRFSGRQFSNSRSEMNVSTLELGDSALYLCASSLGPEKETQYFGPGTRLLVL.

This clonotype was counted between two and nine times. The CDR3 coding sequence is TGTGCCAGCAGTCTGACAGGGAAGATTTACGAGCAGTACTTC. Translation gives CASSLTGKIYEQYF. The V call is TRBV6-2 or TRBV6-3, the J call TRBJ2-7; TRBD1 aligns across 7 bases. With V trimmed by 5 bases and J by 4 bases, 8 bases remained unmatched. Germline-derived CDR1 and CDR2 are MNHEY and SVGEGT. The CDR3 covers 14 residues.

This clonotype occurred a few times. The V call is TRBV12-3 or TRBV12-4, the J call TRBJ2-3; a weak D match, TRBD2 (6 bases). The CDR3 totals 15 residues. V was pared by 10 bases and J by 2 bases, with 19 bases between. The CDR3 DNA follows: TGTGCCACCCGGAGGGTCAGGGTAGCCACAGATACGCAGTATTTT. Its protein product is CATRRVRVATDTQYF.